This T cell receptor beta chain was profiled in a study of preoperative IRX-2 immunotherapy in early breast cancer. Some clones are missing from TCRdb's copy, which holds only in-frame ones; the method was immunoSEQ multiplex PCR. The top ten clones hold nearly 6.5% of a sample with under 40,000 clones, about 95% of them seen once. The V gene lost 6 bases and the J gene lost 2 bases, with 16 bases spanning the gap. Germline V CDR1 and CDR2: LGHNA, YNFKEQ. There are 15 residues in the CDR3. Treatment described: preoperative locoregional IRX-2 cytokine immunotherapy. Preoperative locoregional IRX-2 cytokine immunotherapy was tested in the phase Ib source study.

This receptor was identified in a human donor with breast cancer. Sampling was conducted from a patient treated with IRX-2 immunotherapy. The chain uses TRBV4-2 and TRBJ1-2; a weak D match, TRBD1 (5 bases). CDR3 protein: CASSNWRGGNYGYTF. In DNA, the CDR3 is TGTGCCAGCAGTAACTGGAGGGGCGGGAACTATGGCTACACCTTC.